This T cell receptor beta chain was sequenced in a study of spatial heterogeneity in lung cancer. Study details: For the average unique TCR and UMI combination, more than 8.5 occurrences appeared in raw reads.

Noted time point: sample taken at primary tumor resection. Material for sequencing was whole RNA from tumor, nontumor lung or frozen PBMC, left unsorted. Samples were obtained from some 70 donors, all untreated early-stage non-small cell lung cancer patients. The CDR3 is 14 residues long. The V and J ends lost 6 bases and 7 bases respectively, with 15 bases between them. The germline V gene has CDR1 MNHEY and CDR2 SMNVEV (reference sequence). TCRdb reanalysed the 5' RACE reads using MiXCR and keeps one entry per CDR3 protein. The repertoire holds under 75,000 distinct CDR3 sequences, with 13% as singletons. The study's findings and limits: Follow-up blood showed ubiquitous expanded tumor TCRs less than blood at resection did.

This clonotype has ten or more counts. Its antigen is still unknown. The TCR originated in a male donor with early-stage non-small cell lung cancer. This specimen consisted of PBMCs, obtained at surgery. The genes are TRBV27 and TRBJ2-2; D is perhaps TRBD1 or TRBD2 (5 bases each). DNA for the CDR3: TGTGCCAGCAGACCCGGGACCTCTAACGGGGAGCTGTTTTTT. Amino acid sequence: CASRPGTSNGELFF.